This is a list of T cell receptor beta chains from one sample in a study of immune characterization of retroperitoneal liposarcoma. TCRdb analysed the PCR reads with MiXCR anew, one entry per CDR3 protein. The sample consists of around 20,000 distinct CDR3 sequences, 35% to 45% of them appearing once. The sequencing input was blood. The receptors here all came from a male donor with retroperitoneal liposarcoma. CDR3s include the opening cysteine and the closing phenylalanine or tryptophan. The D gene is left open where the match is weak. Clone size is shown for a subset of rows, as once, few, many or a class of expanded clone.

>TRBV6-1|-|-|TRBJ2-3
CASSENTDTQYF
TGTGCCAGCAGTGAAAACACAGATACGCAGTATTTT
>TRBV11-2|-|-|TRBJ1-4
CASGPLGGSNEKLFF
TGTGCCAGCGGACCGTTAGGGGGGAGTAATGAAAAACTGTTTTTT
>TRBV6-6|-|TRBD1|TRBJ2-1
CARSYMKDTGTAFEHDF
TGTGCCCGCAGTTACATGAAAGATACCGGGACAGCTTTCGAGCATGACTTC
>TRBV25-1|-|-|TRBJ2-1
CASSESKGYEQFF
TGTGCCAGCAGTGAATCGAAAGGCTATGAGCAGTTCTTC
>TRBV7-2|medium-sized|TRBD2|TRBJ2-1
CASSAGTSGTLGEQFF
TGTGCCAGCAGCGCCGGGACTAGCGGGACCTTGGGTGAGCAGTTCTTC
>TRBV6-1|many|-|TRBJ2-7
CASKGRTYNEQYF
TGTGCCAGCAAGGGTCGAACCTACAATGAGCAGTACTTC
>TRBV6-6|-|-|TRBJ2-7
CASSGGGDTTYEQYF
TGTGCCAGCAGCGGAGGGGGGGACACCACCTACGAGCAGTACTTC
>TRBV7-2|many|TRBD1|TRBJ2-1
CASSPRGGQGNSYEQFF
TGTGCCAGCAGCCCACGGGGCGGACAGGGCAACTCCTACGAGCAGTTCTTC
>TRBV12-5|-|-|TRBJ2-1
CASDRLYNEQFF
TGTGCTAGTGACCGGTTGTACAATGAGCAGTTCTTC
>TRBV11-3|few|TRBD1|TRBJ2-5
CASSSGTGAQETQYF
TGTGCCAGCAGCTCCGGGACAGGGGCTCAAGAGACCCAGTACTTC
>TRBV12-3/TRBV12-4|many|TRBD2|TRBJ2-1
CASSRGSSGRVGEQFF
TGTGCCAGCAGTCGCGGTAGTAGCGGGAGAGTGGGTGAGCAGTTCTTC
>TRBV5-4|-|-|TRBJ1-2
CASSLDDKYGYTF
TGTGCCAGCAGCTTGGACGATAAGTATGGCTACACCTTC
>TRBV28|-|TRBD1|TRBJ2-1
CASSRIGTALYNEQFF
TGTGCCAGCAGTCGGATCGGGACAGCTCTCTACAATGAGCAGTTCTTC
>TRBV10-2|-|TRBD2|TRBJ2-2
CASSPSGRAGGELFF
TGCGCCAGCAGCCCGAGCGGGAGGGCCGGCGGGGAGCTGTTTTTT
>TRBV11-3|-|TRBD2|TRBJ2-5
CASSLGVAGVETQYF
TGTGCCAGCAGCTTAGGGGTAGCGGGAGTGGAGACCCAGTACTTC
>TRBV6-1|-|TRBD2|TRBJ2-1
CASSPTSGGAREQFF
TGTGCCAGCAGTCCGACTAGCGGGGGGGCGAGGGAGCAGTTCTTC
>TRBV25-1|-|TRBD2|TRBJ2-5
CASSEYSIAGVRETQYF
TGTGCCAGCAGTGAATATTCGATTGCGGGAGTTAGAGAGACCCAGTACTTC
>TRBV6-1|few|TRBD1|TRBJ2-6
CASSSTLGQGASGANVLTF
TGTGCCAGCAGTTCGACCTTGGGACAGGGGGCTTCTGGGGCCAACGTCCTGACTTTC
>TRBV27|once|TRBD1|TRBJ2-7
CASSPDGDRMYNEQYF
TGTGCCAGCAGTCCCGATGGGGACAGGATGTACAATGAGCAGTACTTC
>TRBV7-9|few|TRBD2|TRBJ2-1
CASSSLAGAPRNEQFF
TGTGCCAGCAGCTCCCTAGCGGGAGCCCCTCGCAATGAGCAGTTCTTC
>TRBV6-1|-|-|TRBJ2-1
CASSSSSYEQFF
TGTGCCAGCAGCTCTAGCTCCTACGAGCAGTTCTTC
>TRBV11-2|-|-|TRBJ2-5
CASSSSGRGGTQYF
TGTGCCAGCAGCTCCTCGGGGAGGGGGGGGACCCAGTACTTC
>TRBV6-5|-|-|TRBJ2-7
CASSYSPRAAAYEQYF
TGTGCCAGCAGTTACTCGCCCCGAGCGGCAGCCTACGAGCAGTACTTC
>TRBV11-2|many|-|TRBJ2-3
CASSYADSPSFTDTQYF
TGTGCCAGCAGCTATGCGGACTCGCCCAGTTTCACAGATACGCAGTATTTT
>TRBV6-4|many|-|TRBJ2-1
CASSISANNEQFF
TGTGCCAGCAGTATCTCGGCAAACAATGAGCAGTTCTTC
>TRBV6-1|few|-|TRBJ2-3
CASSQGYDTQYF
TGTGCCAGCAGCCAAGGTTATGATACGCAGTATTTT
>TRBV6-5|medium-sized|-|TRBJ2-1
CASSYHPRGSYNEQFF
TGTGCCAGCAGTTACCATCCCCGCGGCTCCTACAATGAGCAGTTCTTC
>TRBV6-5|medium-sized|-|TRBJ2-5
CASSYTGRDETQYF
TGTGCCAGCAGTTACACGGGACGGGATGAGACCCAGTACTTC